These 17 T cell receptor beta chains share one sample of origin, sequenced in a study of blood T cell repertoires in COVID-19. The assay was immunoSEQ multiplex PCR, and TCRdb's table has in-frame clones only and misses some. Among 200,000 to 250,000 clones listed, 80% to 90% were seen once. The sequenced sample was peripheral blood. The receptors were sampled from an elderly man with acute or convalescent COVID-19.

The J gene is TRBJ1-1, the V gene TRBV5-5; the D is unclear. Trimming took 3 bases from V and 7 from J, leaving 7 bases between them. From germline, CDR1 is SGHKS and CDR2 YYEKEE (reference sequence). This CDR3 comprises 11 residues. CDR3 in amino acids: CASSSYYEAFF. CDR3 nucleotide sequence: TGTGCCAGCAGCTCTTACTATGAAGCTTTCTTT.

The chain combines TRBV7-9 with TRBJ2-2; 8 bases fit TRBD1. V trimming: 5 bases; J trimming: 5 bases; junction bases outside the gene matches: 10. Germline V gene sequence: CDR1 SEHNR, CDR2 FQNEAQ (reference sequence). CDR3 size: 16 residues. In DNA, the CDR3 is TGTGCCAGCAGCCAGCAGGGGGCCGTACTTACCGGGGAGCTGTTTTTT. Protein product: CASSQQGAVLTGELFF.

V is TRBV10-3 and J is TRBJ1-1; D remains unclear. Trimming pared 4 bases from V and 2 bases from J, leaving 14 bases between. Germline-derived CDR1 and CDR2 are ENHRY and SYGVKD. The CDR3 is 15 residues long. The CDR3 coding sequence is TGTGCCATCAGTGGGCGACGGGGAGATAACACTGAAGCTTTCTTT. Protein sequence: CAISGRRGDNTEAFF.

The V gene is TRBV14, the J gene TRBJ1-2; D is perhaps TRBD1 (6 bases). The CDR3 length is 14 residues. V dropped 0 bases and J dropped 5 bases, with 10 bases sitting between them. Germline V CDR1 and CDR2: SGHDN, FVKESK. CDR3 protein: CASSQDQGQYGYTF. The CDR3 DNA reads TGTGCCAGCAGCCAAGATCAGGGGCAGTATGGCTACACCTTC.

This chain connects TRBV6-2 or TRBV6-3 to TRBJ1-5; D call uncertain. The CDR3 extends over 15 amino acids. Germline V gives CDR1 MNHEY, CDR2 SVGEGT. Trimming removed 2 bases at V and 0 bases at J, with 8 bases between. The CDR3 DNA follows: TGTGCCAGCAGTTACCGGGGATATAGCAATCAGCCCCAGCATTTT. It codes for CASSYRGYSNQPQHF.

J is TRBJ1-6 and V is TRBV5-6, with D perhaps TRBD1 (6 bases). V was trimmed by 3 bases and J by 10 bases, leaving 17 bases between them. This CDR3 spans 15 amino acids. Germline V lookup: CDR1 SGHDT, CDR2 YYEEEE. The CDR3 loop reads CASSSPGGVWSPLHF. The CDR3 region has the DNA TGTGCCAGCAGCTCCCCGGGGGGCGTATGGTCACCCCTCCACTTT.

This rearrangement joins TRBV11-2 to TRBJ1-2; D gene ambiguous. The ends were cut back, 4 bases at V and 3 bases at J, with 9 bases in the middle. The CDR3 length is 13 residues. Per the germline V gene, CDR1 is SGHAT and CDR2 is FQNNGV. The CDR3 sequence is CASSSGSYYGYTF. The CDR3 DNA reads TGTGCCAGCAGCTCAGGCAGCTACTATGGCTACACCTTC.

The chain couples TRBV19 to TRBJ1-5; D is possibly TRBD1 (6 bases). Germline V gives CDR1 LNHDA, CDR2 SQIVND (reference sequence). The CDR3 sequence is 16 residues long. With 4 bases removed from V and 2 bases from J, the gap between germline ends came to 15 bases. The CDR3 is CASSSRINRGNQPQHF. CDR3 in DNA: TGTGCCAGTAGTAGCCGTATCAACAGGGGCAATCAGCCCCAGCATTTT.

The CDR3 coding sequence is TGTGCCAGCAGCCCCGAACGCGGAGGAAACACCGGGGAGCTGTTTTTT. Encoded protein: CASSPERGGNTGELFF. The rearrangement uses TRBV9 and TRBJ2-2, with a weak D call TRBD2 (5 bases). The germline gives CDR1 SGDLS, CDR2 YYNGEE. V lost 4 bases to trimming and J lost 2 bases, with 15 bases between them. CDR3 length: 16 amino acids.

J is TRBJ2-7 and V is TRBV6-5; TRBD1 aligns across 9 bases. The germline CDR1 and CDR2 sequences are MNHEY and SVGAGI. The CDR3 contains 14 residues. J was trimmed by 2 bases and V by 6 bases; bases with no gene match: 5. This chain's CDR3 is CASSRTGATYEQYF. CDR3 DNA sequence: TGTGCCAGCAGCCGGACAGGGGCGACCTACGAGCAGTACTTC.

This sequence joins TRBV11-2 and TRBJ1-6, with 9 bases aligning to TRBD1. The CDR3 sequence is 15 residues long. Germline loops: CDR1 SGHAT, CDR2 FQNNGV. J gave up 7 bases and V 2 bases, and 3 bases lay outside the gene matches. CDR3 sequence reads: CASSLLQGANSPLHF. CDR3 bases: TGTGCCAGCAGCTTATTACAGGGGGCGAATTCACCCCTCCACTTT.

The chain links TRBV6-5 to TRBJ1-1; D is possibly TRBD1 (5 bases). The length of the CDR3 is 14 residues. Trimming took 2 bases from V and 2 from J, leaving 9 bases between them. Per the germline V gene, CDR1 is MNHEY and CDR2 is SVGAGI. The DNA of the CDR3 is TGTGCCAGCAGTTACAAGGGGTTAAACACTGAAGCTTTCTTT. It translates to CASSYKGLNTEAFF.

The chain carries TRBV11-2 and TRBJ1-1; D not certain. The germline V and J ends were trimmed by 5 bases and 2 bases, with 15 bases remaining between them. The CDR3 loop spans 15 amino acids. Germline V gene lookup returns CDR1 SGHAT and CDR2 FQNNGV. CDR3 residues: CASSPGEGLNTEAFF. The CDR3 DNA is TGTGCCAGCAGCCCGGGTGAGGGTTTAAACACTGAAGCTTTCTTT.

The gene calls are TRBV7-9 and TRBJ2-2; 10 bases fit TRBD1. Germline V gene lookup returns CDR1 SEHNR and CDR2 FQNEAQ (reference sequence). CDR3 length equals 18 residues. V was clipped by 1 base and J by 1 base; unmatched bases: 6. In DNA form, the CDR3 reads TGTGCCAGCAGCTTAGTCGCCGGACAGGGGGGGAACACCGGGGAGCTGTTTTTT. Translation: CASSLVAGQGGNTGELFF.

This clone was counted a single time. V and J are TRBV18 and TRBJ2-7, with D tentatively TRBD2 (6 bases). V was shortened by 5 bases and J by 8 bases, with 31 bases between the two germline ends. The CDR3 totals 18 residues. From germline, CDR1 is KGHSH and CDR2 LQKENI. The CDR3 spells CASSFTSGDSGSLVKQYF. As DNA, the CDR3 is TGTGCCAGCTCATTCACCTCGGGAGACAGCGGCAGTCTGGTTAAGCAGTACTTC. Full variable domain (missing parts from reference TRBV18 and TRBJ2-7): NAGVMQNPRHLVRRRGQEARLRCSPMKGHSHVYWYRQLPEEGLKFMVYLQKENIIDESGMPKERFSAEFPKEGPSILRIQQVVRGDSAAYFCASSFTSGDSGSLVKQYFGPGTRLTVT.

The rearrangement uses TRBV2 and TRBJ2-7, with 12 nucleotides matching TRBD2. The germline V gene encodes CDR1 SNHLY and CDR2 FYNNEI. This CDR3 is 13 amino acids long. V lost 7 bases and J lost 6; bases outside the gene matches: 4. The CDR3 DNA sequence: TGTGCCAGCAAGACTAGCGGGAGTGGCGAGCAGTACTTC. This sequence encodes CASKTSGSGEQYF.

The CDR3 loop is CASSQGVNTEAFF. The CDR3 DNA reads TGTGCCAGCAGCCAGGGGGTGAACACTGAAGCTTTCTTT. This chain links TRBV6-4 with TRBJ1-1, with 7 bases that match TRBD1. CDR3 length: 13 residues. Trimming cost V 6 bases and J 0 bases; bases outside gene matches: 1. The germline V gene encodes CDR1 MRHNA and CDR2 SNTAGT.